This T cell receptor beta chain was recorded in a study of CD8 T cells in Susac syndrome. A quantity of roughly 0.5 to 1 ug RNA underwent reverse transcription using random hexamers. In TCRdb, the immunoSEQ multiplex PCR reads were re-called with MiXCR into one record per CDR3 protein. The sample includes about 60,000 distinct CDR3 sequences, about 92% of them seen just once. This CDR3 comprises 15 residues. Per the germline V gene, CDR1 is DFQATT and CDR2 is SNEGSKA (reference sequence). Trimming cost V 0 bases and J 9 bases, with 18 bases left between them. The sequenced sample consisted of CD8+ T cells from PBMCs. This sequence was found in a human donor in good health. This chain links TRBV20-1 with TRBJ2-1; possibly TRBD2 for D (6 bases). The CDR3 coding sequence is TGCAGTGCTAGAGATTGGGAGGAGGGAGTCCGTGAGCAGTTCTTC. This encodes CSARDWEEGVREQFF.